The rows below give T cell receptor beta chains drawn from one sample of a study of blood T cell repertoires in COVID-19. The assay was immunoSEQ multiplex PCR, and TCRdb's table has in-frame clones only and misses some. In the table there are tens of thousands of clones, 75% to 85% of which are singletons. The sample consisted of peripheral blood. These receptor sequences come from an older woman with acute or convalescent COVID-19. The CDR3 runs from the conserved cysteine through the conserved F or W. A D gene is named only where the DNA matches it firmly. Clone size, where shown, is once, few, many, or a class for clones that have expanded.

v_gene: TRBV29-1; j_gene: TRBJ1-1; d_gene: NA; abundance: NA; CDR3nt: TGCACCACCCGTATATCAGGGTTGGGTGAAGCTTTCTTT; CDR3aa: CTTRISGLGEAFF
v_gene: TRBV3-1/TRBV3-2; j_gene: TRBJ1-2; d_gene: TRBD1; abundance: NA; CDR3nt: TGTGCCAGCAGCCGTCACAGGGGACACTATGGCTACACCTTC; CDR3aa: CASSRHRGHYGYTF
v_gene: TRBV7-2; j_gene: TRBJ2-7; d_gene: NA; abundance: once; CDR3nt: TGTGCCAGCAGCTTAGAAGGAGGCTACGAGCAGTACTTC; CDR3aa: CASSLEGGYEQYF
v_gene: TRBV19; j_gene: TRBJ1-1; d_gene: NA; abundance: NA; CDR3nt: TGTGCCAGTAGTTACAGGGACACTGAAGCTTTCTTT; CDR3aa: CASSYRDTEAFF
v_gene: TRBV19; j_gene: TRBJ2-1; d_gene: TRBD2; abundance: once; CDR3nt: TGTGCCAGCAAACTAGCGGGGGGGCTCAGTGAGCAGTTCTTC; CDR3aa: CASKLAGGLSEQFF
v_gene: TRBV9; j_gene: TRBJ2-3; d_gene: NA; abundance: NA; CDR3nt: TGTGCCAGCAGCGTATTGGGCAACACAGATACGCAGTATTTT; CDR3aa: CASSVLGNTDTQYF
v_gene: TRBV12-3/TRBV12-4; j_gene: TRBJ2-2; d_gene: NA; abundance: NA; CDR3nt: TGTGCCAGCAGACGAGCGCGGACCGGGGAGCTGTTTTTT; CDR3aa: CASRRARTGELFF
v_gene: TRBV4-3; j_gene: TRBJ2-6; d_gene: NA; abundance: NA; CDR3nt: TGCGCCAGCAGCCAAGTCTCAGAGGACGTCCTGACTTTC; CDR3aa: CASSQVSEDVLTF
v_gene: TRBV7-9; j_gene: TRBJ1-2; d_gene: TRBD1; abundance: NA; CDR3nt: TGTGCCAGCAGCGCCCGGGACAGGGGTTTGGATGGCTACACCTTC; CDR3aa: CASSARDRGLDGYTF
v_gene: TRBV14; j_gene: TRBJ2-3; d_gene: TRBD2; abundance: NA; CDR3nt: TGTGCCAGCAGCCACCCGGCGGGGGGGCGATTAGAGACGCAGTATTTT; CDR3aa: CASSHPAGGRLETQYF
v_gene: TRBV7-3; j_gene: TRBJ2-1; d_gene: TRBD2; abundance: NA; CDR3nt: TGTGCCAGCAGCCTCCCAGCTAGCGGGGGGGCCGCTTCGACAGGTGAGCAGTTCTTC; CDR3aa: CASSLPASGGAASTGEQFF
v_gene: TRBV12-3/TRBV12-4; j_gene: TRBJ1-2; d_gene: NA; abundance: NA; CDR3nt: TGTGCCAGCAGTTTAGCCAGGGTCTATGGCTACACCTTC; CDR3aa: CASSLARVYGYTF
v_gene: TRBV25-1; j_gene: TRBJ1-1; d_gene: NA; abundance: NA; CDR3nt: TGTGCCAGCAGTGAATATCGGTACGGCACTGAAGCTTTCTTT; CDR3aa: CASSEYRYGTEAFF
v_gene: TRBV18; j_gene: TRBJ2-7; d_gene: NA; abundance: NA; CDR3nt: TGTGCCAGCTCGCAACGGGACAACTCCTACGAGCAGTACTTC; CDR3aa: CASSQRDNSYEQYF
v_gene: TRBV9; j_gene: TRBJ1-1; d_gene: NA; abundance: NA; CDR3nt: TGTGCCAGCAGCGAATGGGACACCTCGACTGAAGCTTTCTTT; CDR3aa: CASSEWDTSTEAFF
v_gene: TRBV19; j_gene: TRBJ1-3; d_gene: NA; abundance: NA; CDR3nt: TGTGCCAGTAGTATGAGGCGATACTCTGGAAACACCATATATTTT; CDR3aa: CASSMRRYSGNTIYF
v_gene: TRBV7-2; j_gene: TRBJ2-3; d_gene: NA; abundance: NA; CDR3nt: TGTGCCAGCAGCTTAGGCAACTCACCTGATACGCAGTATTTT; CDR3aa: CASSLGNSPDTQYF
v_gene: TRBV4-2; j_gene: TRBJ1-1; d_gene: NA; abundance: few; CDR3nt: TGTGCCAGCAGCCAAGGGGAGGGGGGGCCGGCTGAAGCTTTCTTT; CDR3aa: CASSQGEGGPAEAFF
v_gene: TRBV24-1; j_gene: TRBJ2-3; d_gene: NA; abundance: few; CDR3nt: TGTGCCACCAGTGATCCCTACACAGATACGCAGTATTTT; CDR3aa: CATSDPYTDTQYF
v_gene: TRBV28; j_gene: TRBJ1-6; d_gene: NA; abundance: few; CDR3nt: TGTGCCAGCAGCTCTCAGAGGAGTAGCTCCTATAATTCACCCCTCCACTTT; CDR3aa: CASSSQRSSSYNSPLHF
v_gene: TRBV3-1/TRBV3-2; j_gene: TRBJ2-3; d_gene: NA; abundance: once; CDR3nt: TGTGCCAGCAGCCCCGGGACTGGGGTTAGCACAGATACGCAGTATTTT; CDR3aa: CASSPGTGVSTDTQYF
v_gene: TRBV19; j_gene: TRBJ2-1; d_gene: NA; abundance: NA; CDR3nt: TGTGCCAGTAGTCCCGAACACTCCTACAATGAGCAGTTCTTC; CDR3aa: CASSPEHSYNEQFF
v_gene: TRBV3-1/TRBV3-2; j_gene: TRBJ1-5; d_gene: TRBD1; abundance: NA; CDR3nt: TGTGCCAGCAGCGACAGGGTTGTCAATCAGCCCCAGCATTTT; CDR3aa: CASSDRVVNQPQHF
v_gene: TRBV7-9; j_gene: TRBJ1-1; d_gene: TRBD1; abundance: few; CDR3nt: TGTGCCAGCAGCGGTCCCGGGACAGGCACTGAAGCTTTCTTT; CDR3aa: CASSGPGTGTEAFF
v_gene: TRBV9; j_gene: TRBJ1-3; d_gene: NA; abundance: few; CDR3nt: TGTGCCAGCAGCGTAGGGAGTTCTGGAAACACCATATATTTT; CDR3aa: CASSVGSSGNTIYF
v_gene: TRBV10-3; j_gene: TRBJ2-7; d_gene: NA; abundance: few; CDR3nt: TGTGCCATCAGACGGGATAGCTCCTACGAGCAGTACTTC; CDR3aa: CAIRRDSSYEQYF
v_gene: TRBV21-1; j_gene: TRBJ1-5; d_gene: NA; abundance: NA; CDR3nt: TGTGCCAGTAAGACAGGGGATCAGCCCCAGCATTTT; CDR3aa: CASKTGDQPQHF
v_gene: TRBV10-1; j_gene: TRBJ1-2; d_gene: TRBD1; abundance: NA; CDR3nt: TGCGCCAGCAGTGGAACGGACAGGCCTCTCTCCTGCGGTGGCTACACCTTC; CDR3aa: CASSGTDRPLSCGGYTF